A single sample is the source of the 3 T cell receptor beta chains below, sequenced in a study of identical twins. TCRdb processed the 5' RACE reads anew with MiXCR; each CDR3 protein has one entry. The sample records roughly 750,000 distinct CDR3 sequences, less than 25% being singletons. The same data also contributed to another study, on T cells expressing NK-cell markers.

Sequencing was done on a sample of PBMCs. Every receptor here comes from a woman aged 18-35 years in good health.

J is TRBJ2-3 and V is TRBV20-1; tentatively, D is TRBD2 (7 bases). Trimming stripped 7 bases from V and 3 bases from J, with 14 bases between. The V gene's germline CDR1 is DFQATT and CDR2 SNEGSKA (reference sequence). This CDR3 is 13 amino acids long. The CDR3 loop is CSVPGGRTDTQYF. As DNA, the CDR3 is TGCAGTGTGCCCGGGGGGCGGACAGATACGCAGTATTTT.

This clonotype was recorded a few times. This chain connects TRBV12-3 or TRBV12-4 to TRBJ2-7; 9 bases align to TRBD1. V shed 3 bases, J shed 4 bases, and the junction held 4 bases outside the gene matches. The CDR3 runs to 14 residues. The CDR3 sequence: CASSFRTGEYEQYF. Written as DNA, the CDR3 is TGTGCCAGCAGTTTTAGGACAGGGGAATACGAGCAGTACTTC.

This chain connects TRBV12-3 or TRBV12-4 to TRBJ2-7; no clear D. The V and J ends lost 2 bases and 3 bases respectively, with 11 bases between them. There are 14 residues in the CDR3. In nucleotides, the CDR3 is TGTGCCAGCAGTTTACGGCTGACACTCTACGAGCAGTACTTC. Residues: CASSLRLTLYEQYF.